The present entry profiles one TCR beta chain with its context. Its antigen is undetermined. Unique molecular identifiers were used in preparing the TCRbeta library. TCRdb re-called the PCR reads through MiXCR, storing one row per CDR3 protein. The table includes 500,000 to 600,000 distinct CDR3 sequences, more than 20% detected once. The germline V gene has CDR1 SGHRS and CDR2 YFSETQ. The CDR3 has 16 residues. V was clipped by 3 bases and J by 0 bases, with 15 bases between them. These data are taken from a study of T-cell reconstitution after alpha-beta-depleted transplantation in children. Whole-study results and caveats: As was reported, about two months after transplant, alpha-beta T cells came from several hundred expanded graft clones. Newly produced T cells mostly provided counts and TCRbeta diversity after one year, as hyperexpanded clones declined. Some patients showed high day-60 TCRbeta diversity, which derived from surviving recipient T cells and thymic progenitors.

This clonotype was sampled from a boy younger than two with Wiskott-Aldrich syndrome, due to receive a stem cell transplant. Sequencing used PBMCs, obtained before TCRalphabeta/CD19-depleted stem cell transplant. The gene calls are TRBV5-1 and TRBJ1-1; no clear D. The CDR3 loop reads CASSWVGGIMNTEAFF. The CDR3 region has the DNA TGCGCCAGCAGCTGGGTAGGAGGGATCATGAACACTGAAGCTTTCTTT.